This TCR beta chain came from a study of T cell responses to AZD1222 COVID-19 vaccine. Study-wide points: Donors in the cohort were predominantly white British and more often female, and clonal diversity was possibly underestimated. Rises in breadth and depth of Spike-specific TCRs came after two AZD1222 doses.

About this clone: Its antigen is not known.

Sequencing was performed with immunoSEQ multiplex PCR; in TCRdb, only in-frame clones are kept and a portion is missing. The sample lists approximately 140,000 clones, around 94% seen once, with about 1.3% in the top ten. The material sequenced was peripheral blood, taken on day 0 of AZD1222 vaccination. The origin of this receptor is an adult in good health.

The CDR3 DNA follows: TGTGCCAGCGGACAGCAGCTGAACACTGAAGCTTTCTTT. Translating it yields CASGQQLNTEAFF. This chain links TRBV2 with TRBJ1-1; D possibly corresponds to TRBD1 (6 bases). This CDR3 has 13 amino acids. V lost 8 bases and J 0 bases, leaving 10 bases between the germline ends. Germline V CDR1 and CDR2: SNHLY, FYNNEI.